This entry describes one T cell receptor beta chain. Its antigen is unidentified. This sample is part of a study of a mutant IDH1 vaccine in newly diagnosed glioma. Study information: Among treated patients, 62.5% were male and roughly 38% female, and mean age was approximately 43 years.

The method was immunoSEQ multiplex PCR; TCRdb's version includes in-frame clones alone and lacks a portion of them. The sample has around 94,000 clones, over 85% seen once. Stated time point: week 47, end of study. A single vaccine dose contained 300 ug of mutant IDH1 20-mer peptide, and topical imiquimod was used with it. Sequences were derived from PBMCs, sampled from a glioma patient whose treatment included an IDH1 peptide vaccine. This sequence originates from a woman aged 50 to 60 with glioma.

The CDR3 DNA follows: TGTGCCAGCAGCCGGACAGGGCTCGAGACCCAGTACTTC. This sequence encodes CASSRTGLETQYF. The chain employs TRBV28 and TRBJ2-5; 8 bases align to TRBD1. V trimming: 6 bases; J trimming: 5 bases; junction bases outside the gene matches: 5. Per germline, CDR1 MDHEN and CDR2 SYDVKM. The CDR3 runs 13 residues.